Below, 26 T cell receptor beta chains from the same sample are listed, as sequenced in a study of T cells after posttransplantation cyclophosphamide. Busulfan-fludarabine conditioning, marrow transplant, and cyclophosphamide on days +3 and +4 were administered. Repertoires were generated with immunoSEQ multiplex PCR, while TCRdb's copy carries only in-frame clones and drops some. The table shows under 8,500 clones, with approximately 70% occurring only once. The input for sequencing was PBMCs, taken approximately 1,400 days after allogeneic stem cell transplant with posttransplant cyclophosphamide. Receptors were obtained from a male patient younger than 45 who received an allogeneic stem cell transplant from a related donor, was CMV-positive, and had acute GVHD only. The graft donor may have contributed some T cells.

This clone was found a few times. This rearrangement joins TRBV5-4 to TRBJ1-5; no firm D call. CDR1 and CDR2 from the germline V gene are SGHNT and YYREEE (reference sequence). There are 18 residues in the CDR3. Trimming took 0 bases from V and 0 from J, leaving 16 bases between them. The CDR3 region has the DNA TGTGCCAGCAGCTTGGGGCCACGTGGAGCGAATAGCAATCAGCCCCAGCATTTT. It codes for CASSLGPRGANSNQPQHF. The whole variable domain, remainder taken from reference TRBV5-4 and TRBJ1-5, is ETGVTQSPTHLIKTRGQQVTLRCSSQSGHNTVSWYQQALGQGPQFIFQYYREEENGRGNFPPRFSGLQFPNYSSELNVNALELDDSALYLCASSLGPRGANSNQPQHFGDGTRLSIL.

The J gene is TRBJ1-1, the V gene TRBV5-1; 8 bases match TRBD1. The CDR3 runs 14 residues. With 8 bases clipped from V and 2 bases from J, the junction kept 8 bases outside the gene matches. CDR1 and CDR2 from the germline V gene are SGHRS and YFSETQ. The CDR3 DNA follows: TGCGCCAGTGCAACAGGGGGAGGCAACACTGAAGCTTTCTTT. Amino acid sequence: CASATGGGNTEAFF.

The chain carries TRBV4-3 and TRBJ2-2, with 7 positions matching TRBD1. The germline V gene has CDR1 LGHNA and CDR2 YSLEER. The CDR3 sequence is 14 residues long. The V gene end was trimmed by 6 bases and the J gene end by 4 bases; junction bases not matched to a gene: 5. The CDR3 sequence: CASRVRGSTGELFF. The CDR3 DNA follows: TGCGCCAGCAGGGTCAGGGGGTCCACCGGGGAGCTGTTTTTT.

The chain carries TRBV19 and TRBJ2-3; 14 nucleotides line up with TRBD2. Per the germline V gene, CDR1 is LNHDA and CDR2 is SQIVND (reference sequence). This CDR3 spans 18 amino acids. The V gene end was trimmed by 8 bases and the J gene end by 0 bases; junction bases not matched to a gene: 10. The CDR3 DNA reads TGTGCCAGTTCGGGGGGACTAGCGGGGGCCCCTAGCACAGATACGCAGTATTTT. Its translation is CASSGGLAGAPSTDTQYF.

The chain links TRBV6-5 to TRBJ1-3, with D maybe TRBD1 (6 bases). Germline CDR1 reads MNHEY; CDR2 reads SVGAGI. The CDR3 runs 16 residues. Trimming took 2 bases from V and 4 from J, leaving 15 bases between them. CDR3 sequence: CASSYGGASLGNTIYF. CDR3 bases: TGTGCCAGCAGTTACGGGGGGGCCTCTCTGGGAAACACCATATATTTT.

J is TRBJ2-5 and V is TRBV4-3, with 9 bases fitting TRBD1. This CDR3 contains 15 residues. Trimming removed 2 bases from V and 5 bases from J; junction bases left unmatched: 6. Germline V lookup: CDR1 LGHNA, CDR2 YSLEER. The CDR3 DNA reads TGCGCCAGCAGCCAAAGACAGGGGGGTCGGGAGACCCAGTACTTC. Translated, it gives CASSQRQGGRETQYF.

This rearrangement joins TRBV30 to TRBJ2-5, with 9 bases lining up with TRBD2. The length of the CDR3 is 17 residues. J lost 1 base, V lost 2 bases, and 11 bases had no gene match. Germline-derived CDR1 and CDR2 are GTSNPN and SVGIG (reference sequence). Written as DNA, the CDR3 is TGTGCCTGGAGTTTCGGCGGGGGGGCCCCCCTCCAAGAGACCCAGTACTTC. Its translation: CAWSFGGGAPLQETQYF.

CDR3 DNA sequence: TGTGCCAGCAGCGGAGCCGGGACTACCTACCAAGAGACCCAGTACTTC. It codes for CASSGAGTTYQETQYF. The chain is built from TRBV7-2 and TRBJ2-5; 7 bases are shared with TRBD2. J was trimmed by 0 bases and V by 5 bases; bases with no gene match: 9. The CDR3 covers 16 residues. The V gene's germline CDR1 is SGHTA and CDR2 FQGNSA.

The chain has TRBV5-4 and TRBJ1-4; the D gene is possibly TRBD1 (6 bases). Germline values: CDR1 SGHNT, CDR2 YYREEE (reference sequence). The CDR3 is 17 residues long. The V gene lost 4 bases and the J gene lost 7 bases, with 23 bases spanning the gap. The CDR3 coding sequence is TGTGCCAGCAGCCGAAACGGGCCCGGACAGCGCGCTGAAAAACTGTTTTTT. It translates to CASSRNGPGQRAEKLFF.

This sequence joins TRBV29-1 and TRBJ1-2; D might be TRBD1 (6 bases). The V and J ends lost 5 bases and 0 bases respectively, with 7 bases between them. Germline-derived CDR1 and CDR2 are SQVTM and ANQGSEA. The CDR3 consists of 12 residues. The CDR3 DNA reads as TGCAGCGTTTGGACAGCTAACTATGGCTACACCTTC. Translated, it gives CSVWTANYGYTF.

The chain has TRBV29-1 and TRBJ1-1, with 9 nucleotides matching TRBD1. J lost 7 bases, V lost 1 base, and 13 bases had no gene match. The CDR3 has 16 amino acids. Germline-derived CDR1 and CDR2 are SQVTM and ANQGSEA. The CDR3 region is CSVEVTDRGFSGEAFF. CDR3 nucleotide sequence: TGCAGCGTTGAAGTTACCGACAGGGGGTTCAGCGGTGAAGCTTTCTTT.

The rearrangement joins TRBV7-3 to TRBJ2-2; TRBD1 matches 11 bases. The length of the CDR3 is 15 residues. Germline CDR1 SGHTA, CDR2 FQGTGA. With V trimmed by 5 bases and J by 6 bases, 5 bases remained unmatched. The CDR3 nucleotides read TGTGCCAGCAGCATGGGGACAGGGGGGGCCGGGGAGCTGTTTTTT. Protein: CASSMGTGGAGELFF.

This clone was counted only a few times. The chain couples TRBV29-1 to TRBJ1-5; D unclear. V gave up 2 bases and J gave up 1 base, with 12 bases separating them. CDR3 size: 15 residues. Germline CDR1 reads SQVTM; CDR2 reads ANQGSEA. Here the CDR3 DNA reads TGCAGCGTTGAAAGGGCGGAGCGGAGCAATCAGCCCCAGCATTTT. Translating gives CSVERAERSNQPQHF.

This clone was picked up one time. This chain connects TRBV9 to TRBJ1-4, with a weak D call TRBD1 (6 bases). In germline, CDR1 is SGDLS, CDR2 YYNGEE. V gave up 0 bases and J gave up 7 bases, with 10 bases separating them. The CDR3 covers 14 residues. The CDR3 nucleotides are TGTGCCAGCAGCGTAGGGAACAGGGTTGAAAAACTGTTTTTT. It specifies CASSVGNRVEKLFF.

The chain combines TRBV9 with TRBJ2-7; D is possibly TRBD1 or TRBD2 (6 bases each). CDR1 SGDLS and CDR2 YYNGEE come from the germline V gene. The CDR3 is 12 amino acids. V lost 4 bases and J lost 8, with 13 bases in between. CDR3: CASSLGGLKQYF. The CDR3 DNA reads as TGTGCCAGCAGCTTAGGGGGACTGAAGCAGTACTTC.

This clone turned up a few times. J is TRBJ2-3 and V is TRBV7-9; TRBD2 is a possible D gene (5 bases). V lost 3 bases and J lost 5, with 12 bases in between. The CDR3 sequence is 14 residues long. Germline lookup yields CDR1 SEHNR and CDR2 FQNEAQ (reference sequence). The CDR3 spells CASSFSLSGDTQYF. CDR3 DNA: TGTGCCAGCAGCTTTTCTCTGAGCGGAGATACGCAGTATTTT.

The rearrangement links TRBV10-3 to TRBJ2-7; 11 positions match TRBD2. Germline V lookup: CDR1 ENHRY, CDR2 SYGVKD. V shed 6 bases and J 4 bases; nucleotides not matched to a gene: 8. CDR3 length: 15 amino acids. The DNA of the CDR3 is TGTGCCATCAGCTTGAATAGCGGGGGGGCGTACGAGCAGTACTTC. This translates into CAISLNSGGAYEQYF.

The chain is built from TRBV10-3 and TRBJ1-6; D remains unclear. V was clipped by 2 bases and J by 8 bases, with 10 bases between them. Germline assignment: CDR1 ENHRY and CDR2 SYGVKD. CDR3 size: 14 residues. The CDR3 DNA sequence: TGTGCCATCAGTGAGGAGAAGCCCGATTCACCCCTCCACTTT. Residues: CAISEEKPDSPLHF.

The V call is TRBV5-4, the J call TRBJ1-4; TRBD1 aligns across 7 bases. J was trimmed by 8 bases and V by 0 bases; bases with no gene match: 7. The CDR3 is 15 amino acids. The germline V gene has CDR1 SGHNT and CDR2 YYREEE (reference sequence). The CDR3 sequence is CASSLETGSGEKLFF. The CDR3 coding sequence is TGTGCCAGCAGCTTGGAGACAGGGTCGGGGGAAAAACTGTTTTTT.

This chain connects TRBV7-2 to TRBJ1-2; 11 bases line up with TRBD1. CDR1 is SGHTA, CDR2 FQGNSA, per germline. This CDR3 contains 15 residues. V trimming: 5 bases; J trimming: 3 bases; junction bases outside the gene matches: 5. The CDR3 reads CASSLGQGAHYGYTF. In DNA form, the CDR3 reads TGTGCCAGCAGCCTTGGACAGGGGGCACACTATGGCTACACCTTC.

This clone was counted between two and nine times. The chain couples TRBV7-8 to TRBJ1-2, with TRBD1 matching over 10 bases. Unmatched junction bases numbered 1, after V lost 4 bases and J lost 5 bases. Germline assignment: CDR1 SGHVS and CDR2 FQNEAQ. The CDR3 consists of 13 residues. The CDR3 DNA sequence: TGTGCCAGCAGCTCGGGACAGGGGTATGGCTACACCTTC. Residues: CASSSGQGYGYTF.

J is TRBJ1-2 and V is TRBV28; TRBD1 might be the D (5 bases). The V gene's germline CDR1 is MDHEN and CDR2 SYDVKM. CDR3 size: 15 residues. Deletions cut 6 bases from V and 6 bases from J, with 20 bases between. CDR3 sequence reads: CASRLTGGIRNGYTF. In DNA form, the CDR3 reads TGTGCCAGCAGACTTACGGGGGGTATTAGGAATGGCTACACCTTC.

This chain uses TRBV2 with TRBJ2-3, with a possible D match to TRBD2 (6 bases). The ends were cut back, 8 bases at V and 0 bases at J, with 12 bases in the middle. CDR1 is SNHLY and CDR2 is FYNNEI in the germline V gene. This CDR3 is built from 14 residues. The CDR3 DNA reads TGTGCCAGCCGGTCCGGGACTAGCACAGATACGCAGTATTTT. Translation: CASRSGTSTDTQYF.

The chain is built from TRBV18 and TRBJ2-1, with 12 bases identical to TRBD2. Per the germline V gene, CDR1 is KGHSH and CDR2 is LQKENI. The trim removed 8 bases at V and 8 bases at J, leaving 13 bases unmatched. The CDR3 has 16 residues. The DNA of the CDR3 is TGTGCCAGCGCCCCTGAAACTAGCGGGGGGTCCGATGAGCAGTTCTTC. It specifies CASAPETSGGSDEQFF.

The rearrangement uses TRBV9 and TRBJ1-2; a weak D match, TRBD1 (5 bases). Germline lookup yields CDR1 SGDLS and CDR2 YYNGEE. The CDR3 consists of 15 residues. Trimming pared 0 bases from V and 2 bases from J, leaving 11 bases between. In nucleotides, the CDR3 is TGTGCCAGCAGCGTAGGATGGAGGGGAAACTATGGCTACACCTTC. Protein product: CASSVGWRGNYGYTF.

This chain connects TRBV7-2 to TRBJ2-7, with 13 positions matching TRBD2. The J segment lost 2 bases and the V segment lost 5 bases, leaving 9 bases of the junction unmatched. Looked up from germline, CDR1 is SGHTA and CDR2 is FQGNSA. The CDR3 extends over 17 amino acids. The CDR3 protein is CASSRIRTSGGTYEQYF. The CDR3 DNA sequence: TGTGCCAGCAGCCGCATTAGGACTAGCGGGGGAACCTACGAGCAGTACTTC.